The T cell receptor (beta chain) under discussion was sequenced for a study of T cell responses to AZD1222 COVID-19 vaccine. Looking at the study overall: Recipients boosted at about 4 weeks or about 12 weeks are pooled.

Study results and caveats: Spike-specific TCR breadth rose after two AZD1222 doses, and depth rose as well. Reportedly, close to half of spike-specific TCRs are directed against unmutated variant regions.

Deletions cut 2 bases from V and 7 bases from J, with 26 bases between. In germline, CDR1 is LGHNA, CDR2 YNFKEQ. This CDR3 has 19 amino acids. Notes on this clone: Antigen specificity is unknown.

Clones were read by immunoSEQ multiplex PCR, and TCRdb kept only the in-frame ones, dropping some. The data contain approximately 130,000 clones, 85% to 95% of them singletons. The sequence was obtained from an adult in good health. V gene TRBV4-2 combines with J gene TRBJ1-4; D ambiguous. Sequencing was performed on peripheral blood, taken on day 0 of AZD1222 vaccination. This chain's CDR3 is CASSQKKGAGGIRSEKLFF. In DNA, the CDR3 is TGTGCCAGCAGCCAAAAGAAAGGAGCCGGAGGGATCCGAAGTGAAAAACTGTTTTTT.